Listed below are T cell receptor beta chains from one sample, sequenced in a study of cytomegalovirus exposure and HLA in healthy donors. Here immunoSEQ multiplex PCR was the method, and the copy in TCRdb shows in-frame clones only, minus some. Among about 75,000 clones, around 80% were seen once, and the ten largest hold about 1.9%. The sequencing input was PBMCs. These receptors originate from a man between 18 and 35 years old in good health and CMV-seronegative. Both conserved end residues are part of each CDR3. The order of the fields is V gene, J gene, D gene, clone size, CDR3 DNA, CDR3 protein. A D gene is named only where the DNA matches it firmly. Only some rows state a clone size, as once, few, many or a class for expanded clones.

TRBV4-1	TRBJ1-1	-	-	TGCGCCAGCAGCCAGCTGGAGGACCTTGAAGCTTTCTTT	CASSQLEDLEAFF
TRBV12-5	TRBJ2-3	TRBD2	-	TGTGCTAGTGCAGCGGGAGGTGGAGATACGCAGTATTTT	CASAAGGGDTQYF
TRBV30	TRBJ1-5	TRBD1	-	TGTGCCTGGAGCCGTCGACAGGGCGGGTATCAGCCCCAGCATTTT	CAWSRRQGGYQPQHF
TRBV4-2	TRBJ1-4	-	-	TGTGCCAGCAGCCAAGACAGGGGTGAAAAACTGTTTTTT	CASSQDRGEKLFF
TRBV5-1	TRBJ2-1	TRBD2	-	TGCGCCAGCAGCTTGGACGGGAGGGCCCTCGTTGAGCAGTTCTTC	CASSLDGRALVEQFF
TRBV13	TRBJ2-7	-	-	TGTGCCAGCAGCTTGGGTCTGACAGGCTACGAGCAGTACTTC	CASSLGLTGYEQYF
TRBV30	TRBJ2-7	-	-	TGTGCCTGGAGTGACCAGGACTCCTCAGACTCCTACGAGCAGTACTTC	CAWSDQDSSDSYEQYF
TRBV6-4	TRBJ2-7	TRBD2	-	TGTGCCAGCAGTGAGACTAGCGGGAGCGAGCAGTACTTC	CASSETSGSEQYF
TRBV7-9	TRBJ2-3	-	few	TGTGCCAGCAGTCTAATCATGACAGATACGCAGTATTTT	CASSLIMTDTQYF
TRBV30	TRBJ2-2	-	once	TGTGCCTGTGGCCTCAGCGCCGGGGAGCTGTTTTTT	CACGLSAGELFF
TRBV18	TRBJ2-7	-	-	TGTGCCAGCTCACCAGTGACAGGCACCTACGAGCAGTACTTC	CASSPVTGTYEQYF
TRBV7-2	TRBJ1-1	-	-	TGTGCCAGCAGCTACATGAACACTGAAGCTTTCTTT	CASSYMNTEAFF
TRBV11-2	TRBJ2-7	TRBD2	-	TGTGCCAGCAGCACCCCCCTAGCGGGGGGTTACGAGCAGTACTTC	CASSTPLAGGYEQYF
TRBV7-6	TRBJ2-5	-	few	TGTGCCAGCAGCTTATCGGGTGGAACGGAGACCCAGTACTTC	CASSLSGGTETQYF
TRBV15	TRBJ1-5	-	few	TGTGCCACCAGCCTCCTCCGGGGGGAGAGTCAGCCCCAGCATTTT	CATSLLRGESQPQHF
TRBV14	TRBJ1-1	TRBD1	-	TGTGCCAGCAGCCTCCGGACAGGGAGGGACACTGAAGCTTTCTTT	CASSLRTGRDTEAFF
TRBV21-1	TRBJ2-5	-	-	TGTGCCAGTAGTTCCGAAGAGACCCAGTACTTC	CASSSEETQYF
TRBV6-4	TRBJ1-2	TRBD1	-	TGTGCCTCGAGGGCCACGGGACAGGGACGAGGCTACACCTTC	CASRATGQGRGYTF
TRBV5-6	TRBJ1-2	-	-	TGTGCCAGCAGCTTGGGGGTTTGGCGGGGCTACACCTTC	CASSLGVWRGYTF
TRBV18	TRBJ2-2	-	once	TGTGCCAGCTCACCATTTTCGGGGACCGGGGAGCTGTTTTTT	CASSPFSGTGELFF
TRBV5-5	TRBJ2-1	TRBD2	medium-sized	TGTGCCAGCATCCCGACTAGCGGGGCGGAGCAGTTCTTC	CASIPTSGAEQFF
TRBV7-8	TRBJ2-1	TRBD2	-	TGTGCCAGCAGCTTAGCGGGGACTAAGGGGCATGAGCAGTTCTTC	CASSLAGTKGHEQFF
TRBV2	TRBJ1-6	TRBD1	-	TGTGCCAGCGATGGACAGGGTAGATCACCCCTCCACTTT	CASDGQGRSPLHF
TRBV7-2	TRBJ2-7	TRBD2	-	TGTGCCAGCAGCTCCCCGGGACTAGCCGCCGAGCAGTACTTC	CASSSPGLAAEQYF
TRBV7-3	TRBJ2-1	-	-	TGTGCCAGCAGCTCCCGGGCAGGGGCGATCTACAATGAGCAGTTCTTC	CASSSRAGAIYNEQFF
TRBV30	TRBJ2-1	-	-	TGTGCCTGCAAGGGGGGGGGCAATGAGCAGTTCTTC	CACKGGGNEQFF
TRBV7-2	TRBJ2-4	-	once	TGTGCCAGCAGCTTTGGGGCAAACATTCAGTACTTC	CASSFGANIQYF
TRBV4-1	TRBJ2-2	-	-	TGCGCCAGCAGCCTAAAACAGGGTACCGGGGAGCTGTTTTTT	CASSLKQGTGELFF
TRBV7-9	TRBJ2-5	-	-	TGTGCCAGCAGCTTGTTCGGGGGATCGGGAGAGACCCAGTACTTC	CASSLFGGSGETQYF
TRBV6-5	TRBJ1-6	-	-	TGTGCCAGCAGCCGCTTGGGGGCGAATAATTCACCCCTCCACTTT	CASSRLGANNSPLHF
TRBV7-3	TRBJ1-5	TRBD1	few	TGTGCCAGCAGCTTCGGACAGGGGGAGGGGGAGCCCCAGCATTTT	CASSFGQGEGEPQHF
TRBV5-1	TRBJ2-4	-	-	TGCGCCAGCAGCCTAAATGCAGGGGAAAACATTCAGTACTTC	CASSLNAGENIQYF
TRBV5-1	TRBJ2-5	-	-	TGCGCCAGCAGCGCGGAGGAGACCCAGTACTTC	CASSAEETQYF
TRBV25-1	TRBJ2-4	-	-	TGTGCCAGCAGTGATGCATCGGGAAACATTCAGTACTTC	CASSDASGNIQYF
TRBV7-2	TRBJ2-7	TRBD1	once	TGTGCCAGCAGCTTAGAATCAGGGGGTCACTACGAGCAGTACTTC	CASSLESGGHYEQYF
TRBV5-4	TRBJ2-7	TRBD1	-	TGTGCCAGCAGCGTACCGGGACAGGGGTCTATTGAGCAGTACTTC	CASSVPGQGSIEQYF
TRBV5-6	TRBJ1-6	-	-	TGTGCCAGCAGCTTGGGGAGCTCCTATAATTCACCCCTCCACTTT	CASSLGSSYNSPLHF
TRBV28	TRBJ1-3	TRBD1	-	TGTGCCAGCAGTTTTGGACAGGGGGCGGGAAACACCATATATTTT	CASSFGQGAGNTIYF
TRBV28	TRBJ2-2	-	-	TGTGCCAGCAGCGCCGTCGGCACCGGGGAGCTGTTTTTT	CASSAVGTGELFF
TRBV5-6	TRBJ2-2	-	-	TGTGCCAGCAGCTTTGGGCAGGGCACCGGGGAGCTGTTTTTT	CASSFGQGTGELFF
TRBV18	TRBJ2-1	TRBD1	-	TGTGCCAGCTCACTTTTGGACCGGACAGGGGGATCCTACAATGAGCAGTTCTTC	CASSLLDRTGGSYNEQFF
TRBV28	TRBJ2-7	-	few	TGTGCCAGCAGTGTCACAGGGTTCGAGCAGTACTTC	CASSVTGFEQYF
TRBV19	TRBJ1-1	-	-	TGTGCCAGTAGTATAGTTAGGGGGGGGGTTAACACTGAAGCTTTCTTT	CASSIVRGGVNTEAFF
TRBV4-3	TRBJ1-2	TRBD1	-	TGCGCCAGCCGGTACAACTACAGGGGATTCAACTATGGCTACACCTTC	CASRYNYRGFNYGYTF
TRBV6-5	TRBJ2-2	-	-	TGTGCCAGCTTTAGCTCCACCGGGGAGCTGTTTTTT	CASFSSTGELFF